One and the same sample provided the 27 T cell receptor beta chains below, sequenced in a study of blood T cell repertoires in COVID-19. Assay used: immunoSEQ multiplex PCR; TCRdb lists only in-frame clones, some missing. The data hold hundreds of thousands of clones, with about 79% observed a single time. Sequences were obtained from PBMCs or T cells enriched from blood (not recorded which). Receptors were obtained from a woman aged 55-69 years who had recovered from COVID-19.

The chain combines TRBV7-2 with TRBJ2-5; D gene uncertain. Trimming took 5 bases from V and 1 from J, leaving 14 bases between them. The CDR3 covers 15 residues. The germline V gene encodes CDR1 SGHTA and CDR2 FQGNSA. The CDR3 sequence is CASSPQSVSQETQYF. The CDR3 coding sequence is TGTGCCAGCAGCCCGCAAAGCGTCTCCCAAGAGACCCAGTACTTC.

The chain joins TRBV11-2 to TRBJ1-1; no definite D call. V was trimmed by 2 bases and J by 2 bases, leaving 15 bases between them. The CDR3 extends over 16 amino acids. Germline V gives CDR1 SGHAT, CDR2 FQNNGV. CDR3 region: CASSLLGWAGNTEAFF. The CDR3, as DNA: TGTGCCAGCAGCTTACTGGGTTGGGCGGGAAACACTGAAGCTTTCTTT.

This sequence joins TRBV19 and TRBJ1-1; 9 nucleotides line up with TRBD1. Losses at the gene ends were 6 bases for V and 5 bases for J; bases not matched to a gene: 16. This CDR3 region has 17 residues. The germline V gene encodes CDR1 LNHDA and CDR2 SQIVND (reference sequence). CDR3 sequence reads: CASSSGDRAPFRTEAFF. CDR3 DNA: TGTGCCAGTAGCTCCGGGGACAGGGCTCCCTTTAGGACTGAAGCTTTCTTT.

This clone was seen only a few times. This sequence joins TRBV4-3 and TRBJ1-1; 10 bases match TRBD1. Per germline, CDR1 LGHNA and CDR2 YSLEER. CDR3 length: 17 amino acids. J gave up 7 bases and V 0 bases, and 11 bases lay outside the gene matches. The CDR3 coding sequence is TGCGCCAGCAGCCAAGATGGGGGGACAGGGGTTAGGAGTGAAGCTTTCTTT. As protein: CASSQDGGTGVRSEAFF.

This clone showed up just a few times. The rearrangement uses TRBV7-9 and TRBJ1-6; 8 bases align to TRBD1. Germline CDR1 SEHNR, CDR2 FQNEAQ (reference sequence). This CDR3 comprises 14 residues. V gave up 5 bases and J gave up 11 bases; unmatched junction bases: 8. CDR3 in amino acids: CASSTGQGQAPLHF. In nucleotides, the CDR3 is TGTGCCAGCAGCACAGGACAGGGCCAGGCACCCCTCCACTTT.

This CDR3 reads CASSLSFRVNQPQHF. The CDR3 nucleotides are TGTGCCAGCAGTTTATCGTTCAGGGTCAATCAGCCCCAGCATTTT. The chain recombines TRBV27 with TRBJ1-5; a possible D gene is TRBD1 (5 bases). V gave up 0 bases and J gave up 3 bases, with 9 bases separating them. CDR1 MNHEY and CDR2 SMNVEV come from the germline V gene (reference sequence). This CDR3 has 15 residues.

This sequence joins TRBV5-1 and TRBJ1-1; 9 nucleotides line up with TRBD1. The CDR3 totals 16 residues. After removal of 4 bases from V and 1 base from J, the junction contained 8 bases not matched to a gene. Germline V CDR1 and CDR2: SGHRS, YFSETQ. CDR3 coding DNA: TGCGCCAGCAGCATAGGGACAGGGAGGGGGAACACTGAAGCTTTCTTT. It yields the protein CASSIGTGRGNTEAFF.

The chain recombines TRBV3-1 (or the pseudogene TRBV3-2) with TRBJ2-7; 9 bases are a match to TRBD1. The CDR3 sequence is 15 residues long. The V and J ends lost 3 bases and 1 base, in that order; junction bases with no gene match: 4. Germline V lookup: CDR1 LGHDT, CDR2 YNNKEL (reference sequence). CDR3 region: CASSQHGTGSYEQYF. CDR3 in DNA: TGTGCCAGCAGCCAGCACGGGACAGGGTCCTACGAGCAGTACTTC.

In this sample, this clone turned up once. The chain links TRBV7-2 to TRBJ2-3; D gene unclear. Between the trimmed V and J ends, which lost 0 bases and 3 bases, there was a span of 7 bases. This CDR3 region has 14 residues. The germline CDR1 and CDR2 sequences are SGHTA and FQGNSA. CDR3 nucleotide sequence: TGTGCCAGCAGCTTAGCCCAGGTAACAGATACGCAGTATTTT. Residues: CASSLAQVTDTQYF.

This clone occurred a few times. V and J are TRBV10-1 and TRBJ1-3; D is perhaps TRBD1 (5 bases). The germline CDR1 and CDR2 sequences are WNHNN and SYGVQD (reference sequence). The ends were cut back, 4 bases at V and 0 bases at J, with 13 bases in the middle. CDR3 length equals 16 residues. CDR3 sequence reads: CASSGPGPISGNTIYF. CDR3 DNA sequence: TGCGCCAGCAGTGGGCCAGGGCCCATCTCTGGAAACACCATATATTTT.

The CDR3 DNA is TGTGCCAGCTCACCGGGACAGGACCCTATGGACTACACCTTC. Protein product: CASSPGQDPMDYTF. V and J are TRBV18 and TRBJ1-2, with 8 bases that match TRBD1. From germline, CDR1 is KGHSH and CDR2 LQKENI. V lost 3 bases to trimming and J lost 10 bases; unmatched junction nucleotides: 10. The CDR3 spans 14 residues.

With respect to this clone: A read error is possible here, since a much larger clone lies one base away. The chain employs TRBV4-1 and TRBJ2-2; TRBD1 might be the D (5 bases). There are 16 residues in the CDR3. The V gene's germline CDR1 is MGHRA and CDR2 YSYEKL. CDR3: CATSRPGAARTGELFF. CDR3 nucleotide sequence: TGCGCCACCAGCCGACCTGGGGCGGCGAGAACCGGGGAGCTGTTTTTT.

The genes are TRBV6-5 and TRBJ1-1, with unresolved D. V dropped 4 bases and J dropped 0 bases, with 12 bases sitting between them. The CDR3 totals 15 residues. The germline V gene encodes CDR1 MNHEY and CDR2 SVGAGI. The CDR3 loop reads CASSSWAGLNTEAFF. DNA of the CDR3: TGTGCCAGCAGTTCCTGGGCAGGATTGAACACTGAAGCTTTCTTT.

The chain has TRBV6-2 or TRBV6-3 and TRBJ2-1; TRBD2 aligns across 10 bases. The CDR3 consists of 16 residues. V shed 0 bases and J 7 bases; nucleotides not matched to a gene: 6. Per the germline V gene, CDR1 is MNHEY and CDR2 is SVGEGT. The CDR3 sequence: CASSYSASGGGNEQFF. The CDR3 nucleotides are TGTGCCAGCAGTTACTCAGCTAGCGGGGGTGGGAATGAGCAGTTCTTC.

This rearrangement joins TRBV6-5 to TRBJ2-1; 7 bases fit TRBD2. Per the germline V gene, CDR1 is MNHEY and CDR2 is SVGAGI. This CDR3 is built from 15 residues. J gave up 10 bases and V 6 bases, and 15 bases lay outside the gene matches. The CDR3 DNA sequence: TGTGCCAGCAGCCCCTATGAGGGAGGGCCTGGGGAGCAGTTCTTC. Translation gives CASSPYEGGPGEQFF.

This sequence joins TRBV2 and TRBJ2-7, with D tentatively TRBD1 (6 bases). CDR1 and CDR2 from the germline V gene are SNHLY and FYNNEI. This CDR3 is 15 amino acids long. The V gene lost 0 bases and the J gene lost 2 bases, with 11 bases spanning the gap. The CDR3 DNA reads as TGTGCCAGCAGTGAAGCCCCAGGGGATCCCTACGAGCAGTACTTC. Its protein product is CASSEAPGDPYEQYF.

CDR3 residues: CASTTGPNNYGYTF. The CDR3 DNA sequence: TGCGCCAGCACCACTGGTCCTAATAACTATGGCTACACCTTC. The chain uses TRBV5-1 and TRBJ1-2, with D uncertain. Looked up from germline, CDR1 is SGHRS and CDR2 is YFSETQ. CDR3 length: 14 residues. V was cut by 6 bases and J by 1 base, with 13 bases left in between.

The chain has TRBV27 and TRBJ1-1; 7 nucleotides line up with TRBD1. With V trimmed by 2 bases and J by 1 base, 7 bases remained unmatched. This CDR3 spans 16 amino acids. Germline V gene sequence: CDR1 MNHEY, CDR2 SMNVEV (reference sequence). CDR3 amino acids: CASSLTRSGGNTEAFF. The CDR3 DNA is TGTGCCAGCAGTTTAACGCGGTCAGGGGGGAACACTGAAGCTTTCTTT.

The chain couples TRBV4-1 to TRBJ2-1; perhaps TRBD1 as D (6 bases). Germline CDR1 and CDR2: MGHRA and YSYEKL. Between the trimmed V and J ends, which lost 1 base and 7 bases, there was a span of 14 bases. The CDR3 totals 15 residues. The CDR3 is CASSQGRNRANEQFF. The DNA for the CDR3 is TGCGCCAGCAGCCAAGGAAGAAACAGGGCTAATGAGCAGTTCTTC.

Points on this clone: Distinct nucleotide sequences in the sample also encode this CDR3. This sequence joins TRBV3-1 (or the pseudogene TRBV3-2) and TRBJ2-5, with a weak D call TRBD2 (6 bases). The germline V gene has CDR1 LGHDT and CDR2 YNNKEL (reference sequence). The CDR3 runs to 13 residues. Trimming left V 3 bases short and J 1 base short, with 6 bases between. CDR3 coding DNA: TGTGCCAGCAGCCAGGGGGGCCAAGAGACCCAGTACTTC. This encodes CASSQGGQETQYF.

The rearrangement links TRBV7-6 to TRBJ2-5; TRBD2 aligns across 7 bases. CDR1 and CDR2 from the germline V gene are SGHVS and FNYEAQ. The V gene end was trimmed by 3 bases and the J gene end by 1 base; junction bases not matched to a gene: 2. This CDR3 spans 14 amino acids. The CDR3 spells CASSFTGGQETQYF. As DNA, the CDR3 is TGTGCCAGCAGCTTCACGGGAGGCCAAGAGACCCAGTACTTC.

The V and J genes are TRBV13 and TRBJ2-3; TRBD1 agrees at 8 bases. The CDR3 length is 15 residues. The V segment lost 5 bases and the J segment 3 bases; nucleotides outside the gene matches: 7. The germline V gene has CDR1 PRHDT and CDR2 FYEKMQ (reference sequence). The CDR3 DNA is TGTGCCAGCAGCGCCCGACAGGGGCAGACAGATACGCAGTATTTT. Amino acid sequence: CASSARQGQTDTQYF. Full variable domain (outside the CDR3, taken from reference TRBV13 and TRBJ2-3): AAGVIQSPRHLIKEKRETATLKCYPIPRHDTVYWYQQGPGQDPQFLISFYEKMQSDKGSIPDRFSAQQFSDYHSELNMSSLELGDSALYFCASSARQGQTDTQYFGPGTRLTVL.

In its sample, this clone was seen a few times. The rearrangement uses TRBV5-5 and TRBJ2-2; TRBD2 matches at 9 bases. The CDR3 runs 16 residues. The trim removed 6 bases at V and 8 bases at J, leaving 14 bases unmatched. Germline CDR1 reads SGHKS; CDR2 reads YYEKEE (reference sequence). In DNA form, the CDR3 reads TGTGCCAGCAACAAAATCCCGGGACTAGCTTCTGGGGAGCTGTTTTTT. Translating it yields CASNKIPGLASGELFF.

A few counts support this clone. The V gene is TRBV7-8, the J gene TRBJ2-2; no definite D call. Germline values: CDR1 SGHVS, CDR2 FQNEAQ. The CDR3 spans 13 residues. Trimming pared 1 base from V and 7 bases from J, leaving 7 bases between. DNA of the CDR3: TGTGCCAGCAGCTTAGAGCGTATCGGGGAGCTGTTTTTT. Its protein is CASSLERIGELFF.

This chain links TRBV28 with TRBJ2-7; possible D gene TRBD2, 6 bases. The V end was cut by 4 bases, the J end by 0 bases, with 7 bases between. There are 13 residues in the CDR3. Germline CDR1 and CDR2: MDHEN and SYDVKM. CDR3 sequence reads: CASSSGDSYEQYF. The CDR3 nucleotides are TGTGCCAGCAGTTCGGGGGACTCCTACGAGCAGTACTTC.

V usage is TRBV10-3 and J usage is TRBJ2-1, with 8 bases that match TRBD2. The V gene end was trimmed by 0 bases and the J gene end by 7 bases; junction bases not matched to a gene: 5. Germline CDR1 reads ENHRY; CDR2 reads SYGVKD. The CDR3 is made up of 15 amino acids. CDR3 sequence (DNA): TGTGCCATCAGTGAGTCCGGGAGGGCGGGGAATGAGCAGTTCTTC. It is translated as CAISESGRAGNEQFF.

The V call is TRBV5-5, the J call TRBJ2-3; possibly TRBD2 for D (5 bases). The CDR3 extends over 16 amino acids. V dropped 4 bases and J dropped 0 bases, with 15 bases sitting between them. CDR1 is SGHKS, CDR2 YYEKEE, per germline (reference sequence). CDR3 residues: CASSPRGHTSTDTQYF. The CDR3 region has the DNA TGTGCCAGCAGCCCTCGAGGGCATACTAGCACAGATACGCAGTATTTT.